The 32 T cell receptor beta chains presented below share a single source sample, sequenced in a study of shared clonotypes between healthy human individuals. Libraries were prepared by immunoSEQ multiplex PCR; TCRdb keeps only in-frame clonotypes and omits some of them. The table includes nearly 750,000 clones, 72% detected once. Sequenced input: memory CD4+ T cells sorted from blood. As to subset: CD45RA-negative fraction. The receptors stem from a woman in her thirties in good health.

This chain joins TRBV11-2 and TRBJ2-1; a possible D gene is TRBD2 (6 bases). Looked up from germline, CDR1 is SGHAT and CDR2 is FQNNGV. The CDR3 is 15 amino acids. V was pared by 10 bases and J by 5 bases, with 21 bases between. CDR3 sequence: CAIQEGTLGNNEQFF. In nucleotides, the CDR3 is TGTGCCATACAGGAGGGGACCCTCGGAAACAATGAGCAGTTCTTC.

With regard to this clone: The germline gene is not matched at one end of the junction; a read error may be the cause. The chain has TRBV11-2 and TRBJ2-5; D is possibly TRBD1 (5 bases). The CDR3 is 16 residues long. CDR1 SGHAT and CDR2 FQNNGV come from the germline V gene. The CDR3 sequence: CASSQGRQRIQETQYF. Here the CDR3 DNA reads TGCGCCAGCAGCCAAGGACGACAGAGGATCCAAGAGACCCAGTACTTC.

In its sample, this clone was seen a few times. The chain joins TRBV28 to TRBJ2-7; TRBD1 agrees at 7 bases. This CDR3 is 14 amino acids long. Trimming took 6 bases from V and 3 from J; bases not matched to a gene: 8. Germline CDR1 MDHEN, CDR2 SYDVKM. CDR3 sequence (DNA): TGTGCCAGCAGCCCTACTCGGGACAGCTACGAGCAGTACTTC. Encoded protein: CASSPTRDSYEQYF.

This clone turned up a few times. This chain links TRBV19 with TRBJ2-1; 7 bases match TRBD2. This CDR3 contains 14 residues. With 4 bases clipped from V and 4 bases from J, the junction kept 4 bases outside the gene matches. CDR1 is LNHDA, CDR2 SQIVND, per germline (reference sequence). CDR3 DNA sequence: TGTGCCAGTAGTAATCTAGCGGCATACAATGAGCAGTTCTTC. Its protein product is CASSNLAAYNEQFF.

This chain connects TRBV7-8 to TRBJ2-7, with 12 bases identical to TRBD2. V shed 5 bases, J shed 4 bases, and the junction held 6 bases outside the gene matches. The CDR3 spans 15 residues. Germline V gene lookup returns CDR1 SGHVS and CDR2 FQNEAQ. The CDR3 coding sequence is TGTGCCAGCAGCGTGACTAGCGGGAGTTTTTACGAGCAGTACTTC. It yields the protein CASSVTSGSFYEQYF.

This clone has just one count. The CDR3: CASSTRQGGSINEQFF. DNA of the CDR3: TGTGCCAGCAGCACAAGACAGGGTGGTAGTATCAATGAGCAGTTCTTC. V gene TRBV7-3 combines with J gene TRBJ2-1; the match to TRBD1 covers 7 bases. The CDR3 is 16 amino acids. CDR1 is SGHTA and CDR2 is FQGTGA in the germline V gene. The J segment lost 6 bases and the V segment lost 5 bases, leaving 13 bases of the junction unmatched.

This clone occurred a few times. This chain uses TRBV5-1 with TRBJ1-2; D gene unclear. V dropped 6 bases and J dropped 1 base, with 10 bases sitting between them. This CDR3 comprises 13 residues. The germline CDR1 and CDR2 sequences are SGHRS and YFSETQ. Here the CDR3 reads CASTGDDNYGYTF. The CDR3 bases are TGCGCCAGCACTGGAGATGATAACTATGGCTACACCTTC.

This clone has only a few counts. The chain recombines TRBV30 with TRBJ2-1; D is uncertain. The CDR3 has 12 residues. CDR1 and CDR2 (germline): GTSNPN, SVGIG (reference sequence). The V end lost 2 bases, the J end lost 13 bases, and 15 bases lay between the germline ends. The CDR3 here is CAWSTQTGIQFF. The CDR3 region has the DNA TGTGCCTGGAGTACGCAGACTGGCATCCAGTTCTTC.

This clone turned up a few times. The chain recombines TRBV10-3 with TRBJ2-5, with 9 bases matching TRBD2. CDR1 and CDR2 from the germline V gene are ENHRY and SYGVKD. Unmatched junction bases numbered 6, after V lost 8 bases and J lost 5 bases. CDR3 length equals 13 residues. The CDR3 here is CAIQRGALETQYF. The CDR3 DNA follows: TGTGCCATCCAGCGGGGGGCCCTTGAGACCCAGTACTTC.

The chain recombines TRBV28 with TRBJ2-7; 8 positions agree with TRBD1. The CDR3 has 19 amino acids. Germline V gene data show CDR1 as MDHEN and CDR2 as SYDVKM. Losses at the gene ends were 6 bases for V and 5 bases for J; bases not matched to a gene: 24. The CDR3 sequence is CASRLAGVTGAIERDEQYF. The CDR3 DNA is TGTGCCAGCAGATTAGCCGGGGTGACAGGGGCGATCGAGCGGGACGAGCAGTACTTC.

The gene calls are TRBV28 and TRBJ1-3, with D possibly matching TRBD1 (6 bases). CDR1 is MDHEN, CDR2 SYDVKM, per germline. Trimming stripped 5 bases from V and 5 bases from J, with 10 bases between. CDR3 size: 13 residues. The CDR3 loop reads CASSTGYRNTIYF. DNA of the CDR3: TGTGCCAGCAGTACAGGGTACCGAAACACCATATATTTT.

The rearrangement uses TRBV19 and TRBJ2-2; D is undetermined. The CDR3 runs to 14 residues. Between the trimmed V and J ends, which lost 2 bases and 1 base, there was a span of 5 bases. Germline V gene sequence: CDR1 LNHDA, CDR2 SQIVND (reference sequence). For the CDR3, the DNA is TGTGCCAGTAGTATAACCAAGAACACCGGGGAGCTGTTTTTT. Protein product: CASSITKNTGELFF.

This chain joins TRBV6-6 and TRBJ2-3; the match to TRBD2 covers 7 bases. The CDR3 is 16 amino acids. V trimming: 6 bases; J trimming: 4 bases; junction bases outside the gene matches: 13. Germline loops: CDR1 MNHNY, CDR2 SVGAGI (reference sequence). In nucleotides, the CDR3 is TGTGCCAGCAGATCCCTAGCCGGGAGGTTCGCAGATACGCAGTATTTT. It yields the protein CASRSLAGRFADTQYF.

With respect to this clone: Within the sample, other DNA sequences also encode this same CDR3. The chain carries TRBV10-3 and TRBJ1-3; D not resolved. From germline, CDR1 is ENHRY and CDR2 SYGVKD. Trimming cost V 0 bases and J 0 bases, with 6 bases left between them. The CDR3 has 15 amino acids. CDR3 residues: CAISESMGSGNTIYF. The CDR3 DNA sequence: TGTGCCATCAGTGAGTCGATGGGCTCTGGAAACACCATATATTTT.

The DNA for the CDR3 is TGTGCCAGTGTCCTGGAGTTCGGCTACACCTTC. Protein product: CASVLEFGYTF. This rearrangement joins TRBV2 to TRBJ1-2; D is unresolved. The CDR3 covers 11 residues. Germline V gene sequence: CDR1 SNHLY, CDR2 FYNNEI. Trimming cost V 9 bases and J 8 bases, with 13 bases left between them.

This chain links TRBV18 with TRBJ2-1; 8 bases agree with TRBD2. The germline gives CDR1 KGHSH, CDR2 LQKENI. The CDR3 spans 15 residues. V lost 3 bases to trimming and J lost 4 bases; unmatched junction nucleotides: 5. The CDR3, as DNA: TGTGCCAGCTCACCGGGCCCGGGGGGGTACAATGAGCAGTTCTTC. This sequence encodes CASSPGPGGYNEQFF.

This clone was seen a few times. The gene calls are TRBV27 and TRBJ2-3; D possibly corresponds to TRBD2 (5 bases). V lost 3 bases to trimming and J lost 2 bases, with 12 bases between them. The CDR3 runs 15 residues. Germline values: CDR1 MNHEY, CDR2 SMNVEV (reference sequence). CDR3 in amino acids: CASSFDRGTTDTQYF. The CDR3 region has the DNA TGTGCCAGCAGTTTCGATCGGGGAACCACAGATACGCAGTATTTT.

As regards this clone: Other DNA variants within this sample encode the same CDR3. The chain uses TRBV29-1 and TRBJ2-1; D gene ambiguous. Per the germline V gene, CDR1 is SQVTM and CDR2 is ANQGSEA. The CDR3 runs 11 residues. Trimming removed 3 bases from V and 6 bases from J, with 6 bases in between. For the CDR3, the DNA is TGCAGCGTTGATTCAGGCAATGAGCAGTTCTTC. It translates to CSVDSGNEQFF.

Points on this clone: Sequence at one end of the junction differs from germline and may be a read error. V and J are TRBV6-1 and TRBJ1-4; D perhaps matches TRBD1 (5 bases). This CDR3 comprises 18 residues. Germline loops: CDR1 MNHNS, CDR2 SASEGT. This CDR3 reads CAGSGRGVAWAPNEKLFF. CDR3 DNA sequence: TGTGCCGGCAGTGGGAGGGGTGTAGCCTGGGCCCCCAATGAAAAACTGTTTTTT.

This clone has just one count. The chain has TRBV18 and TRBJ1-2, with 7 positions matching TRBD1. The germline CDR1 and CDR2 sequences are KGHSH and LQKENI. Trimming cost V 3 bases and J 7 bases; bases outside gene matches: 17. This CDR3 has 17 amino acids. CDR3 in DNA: TGTGCCAGCTCACCTTATATAGGACAGGCCAATCATGGTGGCTACACCTTC. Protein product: CASSPYIGQANHGGYTF.

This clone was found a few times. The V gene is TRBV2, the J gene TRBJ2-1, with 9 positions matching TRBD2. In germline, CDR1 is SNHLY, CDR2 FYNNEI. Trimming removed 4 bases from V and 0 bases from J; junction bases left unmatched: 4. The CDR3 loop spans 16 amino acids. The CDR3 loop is CASSVDSGSSYNEQFF. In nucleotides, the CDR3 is TGTGCCAGCAGTGTTGATAGCGGGAGCTCCTACAATGAGCAGTTCTTC.

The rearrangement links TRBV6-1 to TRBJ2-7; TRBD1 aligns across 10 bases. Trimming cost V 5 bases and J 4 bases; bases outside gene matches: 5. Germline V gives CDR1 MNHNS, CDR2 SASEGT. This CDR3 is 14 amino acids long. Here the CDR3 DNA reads TGTGCCAGCAGTAGACAGGGGGCGTTATACGAGCAGTACTTC. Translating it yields CASSRQGALYEQYF.

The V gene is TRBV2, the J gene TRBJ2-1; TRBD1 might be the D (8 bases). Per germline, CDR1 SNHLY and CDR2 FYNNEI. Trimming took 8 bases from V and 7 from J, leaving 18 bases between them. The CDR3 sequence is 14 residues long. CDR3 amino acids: CASHRGSGKNEQFF. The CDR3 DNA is TGTGCCAGCCACAGGGGGAGCGGGAAGAATGAGCAGTTCTTC. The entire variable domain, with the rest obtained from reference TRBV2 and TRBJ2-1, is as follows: EPEVTQTPSHQVTQMGQEVILRCVPISNHLYFYWYRQILGQKVEFLVSFYNNEISEKSEIFDDQFSVERPDGSNFTLKIRSTKLEDSAMYFCASHRGSGKNEQFFGPGTRLTVL.

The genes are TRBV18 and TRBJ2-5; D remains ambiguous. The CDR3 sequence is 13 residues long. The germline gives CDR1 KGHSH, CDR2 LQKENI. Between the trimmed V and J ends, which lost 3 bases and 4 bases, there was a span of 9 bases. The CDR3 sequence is CASSPGPIETQYF. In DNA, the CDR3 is TGTGCCAGCTCACCCGGGCCGATAGAGACCCAGTACTTC.

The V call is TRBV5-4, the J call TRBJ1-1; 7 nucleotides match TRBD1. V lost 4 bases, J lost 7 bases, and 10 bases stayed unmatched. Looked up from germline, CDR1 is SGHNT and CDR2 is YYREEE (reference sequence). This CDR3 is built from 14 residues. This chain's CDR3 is CASSGAAGGNEAFF. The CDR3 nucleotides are TGTGCCAGCAGCGGAGCGGCAGGGGGTAATGAAGCTTTCTTT.

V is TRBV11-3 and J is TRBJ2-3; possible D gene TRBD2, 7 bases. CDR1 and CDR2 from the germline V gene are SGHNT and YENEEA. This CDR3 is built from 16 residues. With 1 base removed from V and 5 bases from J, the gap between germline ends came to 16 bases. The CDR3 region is CASSLGAGGGQDTQYF. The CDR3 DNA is TGTGCCAGCAGCTTAGGTGCTGGCGGGGGCCAAGATACGCAGTATTTT.

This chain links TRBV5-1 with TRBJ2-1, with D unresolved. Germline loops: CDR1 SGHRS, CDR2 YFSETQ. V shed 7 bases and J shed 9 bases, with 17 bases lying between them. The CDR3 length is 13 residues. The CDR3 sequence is CASQPTLRSEQFF. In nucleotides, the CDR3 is TGCGCCAGCCAACCAACTCTGAGGAGTGAGCAGTTCTTC.

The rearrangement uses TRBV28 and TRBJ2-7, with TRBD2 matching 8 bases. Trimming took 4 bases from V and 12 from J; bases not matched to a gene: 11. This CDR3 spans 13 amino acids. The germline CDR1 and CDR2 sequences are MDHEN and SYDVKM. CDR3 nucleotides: TGTGCCAGCAGTTCCCTACCTTCCGGGACTAGGTACTTC. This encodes CASSSLPSGTRYF.

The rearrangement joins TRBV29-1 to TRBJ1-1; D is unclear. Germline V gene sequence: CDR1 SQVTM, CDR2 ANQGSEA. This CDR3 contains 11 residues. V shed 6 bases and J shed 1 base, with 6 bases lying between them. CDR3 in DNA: TGCAGCGTCGACGGGAACACTGAAGCTTTCTTT. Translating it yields CSVDGNTEAFF.

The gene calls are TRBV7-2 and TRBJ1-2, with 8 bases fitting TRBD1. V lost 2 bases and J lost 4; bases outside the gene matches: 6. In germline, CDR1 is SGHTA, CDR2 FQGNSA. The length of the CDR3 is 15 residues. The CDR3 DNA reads TGTGCCAGCAGCTTATCGGGACAGGAAATCTATGGCTACACCTTC. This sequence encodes CASSLSGQEIYGYTF.

The CDR3 loop is CASSPGGSLNTEAFF. DNA for the CDR3: TGTGCCAGCAGTCCTGGAGGGAGTTTAAACACTGAAGCTTTCTTT. The V gene is TRBV28, the J gene TRBJ1-1, with D uncertain. Looked up from germline, CDR1 is MDHEN and CDR2 is SYDVKM. The CDR3 spans 15 residues. Trimming removed 5 bases from V and 2 bases from J, with 15 bases in between.

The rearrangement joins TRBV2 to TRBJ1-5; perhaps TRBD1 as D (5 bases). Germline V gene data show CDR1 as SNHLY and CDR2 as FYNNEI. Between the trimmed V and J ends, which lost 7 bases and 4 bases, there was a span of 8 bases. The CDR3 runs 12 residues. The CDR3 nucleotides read TGTGCCAGCACCCGGGGGAATCAGCCCCAGCATTTT. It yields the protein CASTRGNQPQHF.